The 20 T cell receptor beta chains in this list originate from one sample, sequenced in a study of cytomegalovirus exposure and HLA in healthy donors. Both 60 Vbeta primers and 13 Jbeta primers went into the PCR. Measured with immunoSEQ multiplex PCR; TCRdb has only the in-frame clones, and not every one. Of approximately 150,000 clones in the sample, more than 80% are singletons; the top ten hold roughly 4.3%. Material: PBMCs. The receptors originated from a woman aged 35 to 49 in good health and CMV-seropositive.

The chain joins TRBV27 to TRBJ1-1; TRBD1 matches at 9 bases. The CDR3 sequence is 14 residues long. Germline V gene data show CDR1 as MNHEY and CDR2 as SMNVEV (reference sequence). The ends lost 5 bases at V and 6 bases at J; junction bases unmatched: 7. The CDR3: CASSPNRGRAEAFF. The DNA of the CDR3 is TGTGCCAGCAGTCCCAACAGGGGGCGGGCTGAAGCTTTCTTT.

This rearrangement joins TRBV9 to TRBJ1-3; D is perhaps TRBD1 (5 bases). CDR1 and CDR2 from the germline V gene are SGDLS and YYNGEE. V was cut by 3 bases and J by 0 bases, with 16 bases left in between. CDR3 length: 17 residues. The chain's CDR3 is CASSAGPGGDSGNTIYF. The CDR3, as DNA: TGTGCCAGCAGCGCGGGCCCGGGGGGGGACTCTGGAAACACCATATATTTT.

The chain uses TRBV18 and TRBJ2-3; 7 bases agree with TRBD1. The CDR3 has 15 amino acids. Trimming cost V 3 bases and J 3 bases; bases outside gene matches: 6. CDR1 is KGHSH, CDR2 LQKENI, per germline. The DNA of the CDR3 is TGTGCCAGCTCACCGGACCCCAGGGGGACAGATACGCAGTATTTT. It yields the protein CASSPDPRGTDTQYF. The full variable domain, completed using reference TRBV18 and TRBJ2-3, is NAGVMQNPRHLVRRRGQEARLRCSPMKGHSHVYWYRQLPEEGLKFMVYLQKENIIDESGMPKERFSAEFPKEGPSILRIQQVVRGDSAAYFCASSPDPRGTDTQYFGPGTRLTVL.

V is TRBV7-2 and J is TRBJ2-3, with D tentatively TRBD1 (5 bases). The CDR3 runs 14 residues. Germline assignment: CDR1 SGHTA and CDR2 FQGNSA. V was pared by 3 bases and J by 1 base, with 8 bases between. The CDR3: CASSFDRRTDTQYF. The DNA of the CDR3 is TGTGCCAGCAGCTTCGACAGACGCACAGATACGCAGTATTTT.

V gene TRBV19 combines with J gene TRBJ2-1; tentative D call: TRBD2 (5 bases). The germline V and J ends were trimmed by 3 bases and 0 bases, with 12 bases remaining between them. From germline, CDR1 is LNHDA and CDR2 SQIVND (reference sequence). The CDR3 consists of 16 residues. As DNA, the CDR3 is TGTGCCAGTAGTATGGTGAGACTACTCTCCTACAATGAGCAGTTCTTC. Translated, it gives CASSMVRLLSYNEQFF.

The gene calls are TRBV7-8 and TRBJ2-5; D uncertain. This CDR3 has 14 residues. The germline gives CDR1 SGHVS, CDR2 FQNEAQ. Trimming shortened V by 1 base and J by 4 bases, and 10 bases separated the two germline ends. CDR3 sequence reads: CASSLDWRGETQYF. In DNA form, the CDR3 reads TGTGCCAGCAGCTTAGACTGGAGAGGAGAGACCCAGTACTTC.

The chain employs TRBV28 and TRBJ2-3; 9 nucleotides match TRBD2. CDR3 length: 16 residues. The J segment lost 0 bases and the V segment lost 8 bases, leaving 9 bases of the junction unmatched. Germline CDR1 and CDR2: MDHEN and SYDVKM. The CDR3: CASPWAGGASTDTQYF. The CDR3 DNA reads TGTGCCAGCCCTTGGGCGGGGGGGGCTAGCACAGATACGCAGTATTTT.

Here the CDR3 reads CASSLGQGAPGYTF. Written as DNA, the CDR3 is TGCGCCAGCAGCTTGGGACAGGGGGCGCCTGGCTACACCTTC. The V call is TRBV5-1, the J call TRBJ1-2; the match to TRBD1 covers 10 bases. This CDR3 spans 14 amino acids. The germline V gene encodes CDR1 SGHRS and CDR2 YFSETQ. The V gene end was trimmed by 0 bases and the J gene end by 7 bases; junction bases not matched to a gene: 3.

This chain connects TRBV28 to TRBJ2-7, with 10 bases that match TRBD1. The V and J ends lost 2 bases and 4 bases, in that order; junction bases with no gene match: 8. Germline V gives CDR1 MDHEN, CDR2 SYDVKM. The CDR3 has 16 residues. The CDR3 sequence is CASSLIGGTGVYEQYF. The CDR3 DNA follows: TGTGCCAGCAGTTTAATCGGTGGGACAGGGGTGTACGAGCAGTACTTC. Drawing the rest from reference TRBV28 and TRBJ2-7, the complete variable domain is DVKVTQSSRYLVKRTGEKVFLECVQDMDHENMFWYRQDPGLGLRLIYFSYDVKMKEKGDIPEGYSVSREKKERFSLILESASTNQTSMYLCASSLIGGTGVYEQYFGPGTRLTVT.

The chain combines TRBV2 with TRBJ2-7, with 11 bases lining up with TRBD1. The CDR3 runs to 13 residues. The V segment lost 7 bases and the J segment 4 bases; nucleotides outside the gene matches: 3. CDR1 and CDR2 (germline): SNHLY, FYNNEI. CDR3: CASIGQGAYEQYF. The CDR3 DNA reads as TGTGCCAGCATAGGACAGGGGGCTTACGAGCAGTACTTC.

The J gene is TRBJ2-3, the V gene TRBV5-1, with 9 bases fitting TRBD2. The CDR3 totals 14 residues. Trimming removed 7 bases from V and 6 bases from J; junction bases left unmatched: 9. Germline CDR1 is SGHRS and CDR2 is YFSETQ. CDR3 residues: CASCCGGAFDTQYF. CDR3 coding DNA: TGCGCCAGCTGTTGCGGGGGGGCTTTTGATACGCAGTATTTT.

V gene TRBV28 combines with J gene TRBJ1-4, with TRBD1 matching over 10 bases. After removal of 5 bases from V and 1 base from J, the junction contained 7 bases not matched to a gene. Germline CDR1 and CDR2: MDHEN and SYDVKM. The CDR3 is made up of 17 amino acids. The DNA for the CDR3 is TGTGCCAGCAGTACCCGACAGGGGGCGGTAACTAATGAAAAACTGTTTTTT. Translated, it gives CASSTRQGAVTNEKLFF. Looking up the rest from reference TRBV28 and TRBJ1-4 gives the full variable domain: DVKVTQSSRYLVKRTGEKVFLECVQDMDHENMFWYRQDPGLGLRLIYFSYDVKMKEKGDIPEGYSVSREKKERFSLILESASTNQTSMYLCASSTRQGAVTNEKLFFGSGTQLSVL.

The gene calls are TRBV7-9 and TRBJ2-7; TRBD1 agrees at 7 bases. V dropped 6 bases and J dropped 0; count of bases not matched to a gene: 8. Per the germline V gene, CDR1 is SEHNR and CDR2 is FQNEAQ (reference sequence). The CDR3 contains 15 residues. CDR3 residues: CASSSPGQSSYEQYF. The CDR3 region has the DNA TGTGCCAGCAGTTCCCCGGGACAGAGCTCCTACGAGCAGTACTTC.

The chain couples TRBV6-1 to TRBJ1-2; D gene uncertain. Germline CDR1 and CDR2: MNHNS and SASEGT. V dropped 5 bases and J dropped 3 bases, with 10 bases sitting between them. The CDR3 covers 13 residues. The DNA for the CDR3 is TGTGCCAGCAGTCTAGACGGTTACTATGGCTACACCTTC. Amino acid sequence: CASSLDGYYGYTF.

The chain employs TRBV30 and TRBJ1-1, with D possibly TRBD1 on 6 matching bases. The length of the CDR3 is 12 residues. V lost 5 bases to trimming and J lost 5 bases, with 12 bases between them. Germline CDR1 and CDR2: GTSNPN and SVGIG (reference sequence). The chain's CDR3 is CAWSPGATEAFF. The CDR3 region has the DNA TGTGCCTGGTCCCCAGGGGCTACTGAAGCTTTCTTT.

This chain joins TRBV30 and TRBJ1-5; 9 bases fit TRBD1. Per the germline V gene, CDR1 is GTSNPN and CDR2 is SVGIG (reference sequence). There are 14 residues in the CDR3. The junction had 7 bases not matched to a gene; V was cut back by 5 bases and J by 5 bases. CDR3 loop: CAWSGTGSHQPQHF. CDR3 nucleotide sequence: TGTGCCTGGTCCGGGACAGGGAGCCATCAGCCCCAGCATTTT.

The V and J genes are TRBV20-1 and TRBJ2-1; D might be TRBD2 (5 bases). The germline V gene encodes CDR1 DFQATT and CDR2 SNEGSKA (reference sequence). The CDR3 contains 11 residues. V lost 6 bases to trimming and J lost 8 bases, with 11 bases between them. CDR3 DNA sequence: TGCAGTGCGGAAGGGAGTCATGAGCAGTTCTTC. Encoded protein: CSAEGSHEQFF.

The rearrangement links TRBV9 to TRBJ2-5; TRBD2 matches 7 bases. Germline V gene lookup returns CDR1 SGDLS and CDR2 YYNGEE. V gave up 0 bases and J gave up 5 bases; unmatched junction bases: 4. The CDR3 contains 14 residues. This CDR3 reads CASSVAGGWETQYF. CDR3 DNA: TGTGCCAGCAGCGTAGCCGGGGGGTGGGAGACCCAGTACTTC.

This sequence joins TRBV7-2 and TRBJ2-7; 12 nucleotides line up with TRBD2. Germline trimming cut 5 bases from V and 1 base from J; bases unmatched to any gene: 6. CDR1 is SGHTA, CDR2 FQGNSA, per germline. The CDR3 has 16 residues. CDR3 region: CASSTRLAGVSYEQYF. As DNA, the CDR3 is TGTGCCAGCAGCACTCGACTAGCGGGAGTTTCCTACGAGCAGTACTTC.

This clone was counted once. The chain recombines TRBV27 with TRBJ1-2, with a weak D call TRBD1 (6 bases). Germline V gives CDR1 MNHEY, CDR2 SMNVEV (reference sequence). With 6 bases removed from V and 8 bases from J, the gap between germline ends came to 22 bases. The CDR3 totals 15 residues. The CDR3 sequence: CASSQSLSGGAGYTF. The CDR3, as DNA: TGTGCCAGCAGCCAGTCCCTCAGTGGGGGCGCGGGCTACACCTTC.